Listed here are 10 T cell receptor beta chains from one sample, sequenced in a study of blood T cell repertoires in COVID-19. The assay was immunoSEQ multiplex PCR, and TCRdb's table has in-frame clones only and misses some. The sample includes about 230,000 clones, about four fifths of them seen just once. The sequenced sample consisted of peripheral blood. The receptors come from a man aged 45-65 years with active or convalescent COVID-19.

This clone occurred a few times. CDR3 nucleotide sequence: TGTGCCAGCAGCCAAGCGGGACAGGGTGTTGGAAACACCATATATTTT. It specifies CASSQAGQGVGNTIYF. J is TRBJ1-3 and V is TRBV3-1 (or the pseudogene TRBV3-2); 9 bases line up with TRBD1. Looked up from germline, CDR1 is LGHDT and CDR2 is YNNKEL (reference sequence). V shed 1 base and J 3 bases; nucleotides not matched to a gene: 4. There are 16 residues in the CDR3.

The gene calls are TRBV6-2 or TRBV6-3 and TRBJ2-2, with TRBD1 matching over 12 bases. Germline values: CDR1 MNHEY, CDR2 SVGEGT. This CDR3 has 17 residues. Germline trimming cut 5 bases from V and 4 bases from J; bases unmatched to any gene: 8. The CDR3 sequence is CASSRRDRGLGTGELFF. Written as DNA, the CDR3 is TGTGCCAGCAGTCGGCGGGACAGGGGGCTCGGCACCGGGGAGCTGTTTTTT.

J is TRBJ2-1 and V is TRBV5-1, with unresolved D. With 0 bases removed from V and 4 bases from J, the gap between germline ends came to 11 bases. Germline V gene sequence: CDR1 SGHRS, CDR2 YFSETQ. The CDR3 totals 15 residues. CDR3 protein: CASSLATGRYNEQFF. In DNA, the CDR3 is TGCGCCAGCAGCTTGGCAACGGGTAGATACAATGAGCAGTTCTTC.

The rearrangement joins TRBV27 to TRBJ1-6; perhaps TRBD1 as D (5 bases). In germline, CDR1 is MNHEY, CDR2 SMNVEV (reference sequence). This CDR3 region has 16 residues. V was clipped by 3 bases and J by 6 bases, with 15 bases between them. The CDR3 loop is CASSLVVSRVNSPLHF. The CDR3 nucleotides are TGTGCCAGCAGTTTGGTGGTGAGCAGGGTTAATTCACCCCTCCACTTT.

The count of this clone is one. The chain recombines TRBV19 with TRBJ1-1; D is perhaps TRBD1 (5 bases). The length of the CDR3 is 14 residues. The ends were cut back, 3 bases at V and 6 bases at J, with 14 bases in the middle. Germline V gene lookup returns CDR1 LNHDA and CDR2 SQIVND (reference sequence). This CDR3 is CASSMRPRGAEAFF. CDR3 bases: TGTGCCAGTAGTATGAGGCCGCGGGGCGCTGAAGCTTTCTTT.

This clone has more than one count but fewer than ten. The V gene is TRBV4-1, the J gene TRBJ2-3; 9 bases agree with TRBD1. Trimming removed 1 base from V and 5 bases from J; junction bases left unmatched: 10. This CDR3 is built from 17 residues. Germline-derived CDR1 and CDR2 are MGHRA and YSYEKL. The CDR3 DNA reads TGCGCCAGCAGCCAAGTTGCCGGGACAGGGTCTGGAGATACGCAGTATTTT. Its protein is CASSQVAGTGSGDTQYF.

The chain recombines TRBV7-3 with TRBJ2-5, with 7 bases identical to TRBD1. Trimming at V came to 4 bases and at J to 5 bases, leaving 10 bases not matched to a gene. CDR1 and CDR2 from the germline V gene are SGHTA and FQGTGA. The length of the CDR3 is 15 residues. DNA of the CDR3: TGTGCCAGCAGCTACGGCCGGACAGGTCAGGAGACCCAGTACTTC. Translated, it gives CASSYGRTGQETQYF.

The genes are TRBV6-5 and TRBJ1-4; D is unresolved. The CDR3 runs 15 residues. Trimming pared 5 bases from V and 9 bases from J, leaving 19 bases between. Germline V lookup: CDR1 MNHEY, CDR2 SVGAGI. The DNA of the CDR3 is TGTGCCAGCAGTCCACTGACAAGGAATTCGAAAAAACTGTTTTTT. Its protein is CASSPLTRNSKKLFF.

The chain's CDR3 is CASSAGGYGYTF. The DNA of the CDR3 is TGTGCCAGCAGCGCAGGGGGGTATGGCTACACCTTC. The genes are TRBV11-2 and TRBJ1-2; TRBD1 aligns across 7 bases. Germline CDR1 is SGHAT and CDR2 is FQNNGV. The junction had 2 bases not matched to a gene; V was cut back by 5 bases and J by 5 bases. The length of the CDR3 is 12 residues.

In its sample, this clone was seen a few times. The V gene is TRBV6-5, the J gene TRBJ1-4; 9 bases match TRBD1. J lost 8 bases, V lost 5 bases, and 6 bases had no gene match. Germline V CDR1 and CDR2: MNHEY, SVGAGI. The CDR3 totals 14 residues. The CDR3 region is CASSSDRGFEKLFF. As DNA, the CDR3 is TGTGCCAGCAGTAGCGACAGGGGGTTCGAAAAACTGTTTTTT.